The clone carrying this T cell receptor beta chain was detected only once. Its target is not known. Method: immunoSEQ multiplex PCR; TCRdb's copy keeps in-frame clones and lacks some. The top ten clones hold more than 4.5% of a sample with about 70,000 clones, 88% of them seen once. Germline V CDR1 and CDR2: MNHEY, SVGEGT. The CDR3 covers 14 residues. Between the trimmed V and J ends, which lost 6 bases and 4 bases, there was a span of 15 bases. This record belongs to a study of T cell responses to AZD1222 COVID-19 vaccine. Findings and caveats of the study: Nearly half of spike-specific TCRs reportedly target unmutated variant regions. Rises in breadth and depth of Spike-specific TCRs came after two AZD1222 doses. Dominant at 160-218 and 743-854, vaccine-associated CD4 TCRs also spanned spike. Females made up more of the donors, who were largely white British, and clonal diversity may have come out too low.

This TCR was sampled from an adult in good health. The rearrangement joins TRBV6-2 or TRBV6-3 to TRBJ2-5; D remains unclear. The starting material was peripheral blood, obtained on day 0 of MenACWY control vaccination. CDR3: CASSPINGVETQYF. As DNA, the CDR3 is TGTGCCAGCAGCCCCATCAATGGGGTAGAGACCCAGTACTTC.